A selection of T cell receptor beta chains follows, all from one sample in a study of blood T cell repertoires in COVID-19. TCRdb's copy holds only in-frame clones and misses some; the assay was immunoSEQ multiplex PCR. The sample contains around 370,000 clones, 88% of which appear only once. What was sequenced was PBMCs or T cells enriched from blood (not recorded which). These TCRs come from a woman under 30 who had recovered from COVID-19. The CDR3 runs from the conserved cysteine through the conserved F or W.

TRBJ2-3,TRBV2,CASSENTGGITDTQYF
TRBJ1-1,TRBV5-8,CASSSRENTEAFF
TRBJ2-7,TRBV29-1,CSARTGEYEQYF
TRBJ2-1,TRBV25-1,CASRSGGPYNEQFF
TRBJ2-1,TRBV2,CASSERGGRNEQFF
TRBJ2-1,TRBV5-1,CASSLDSGFDEQFF
TRBJ1-1,TRBV6-5,CASSRGTGRRAEAFF
TRBJ1-1,TRBV11-2,CASSPTGRTEAFF
TRBJ1-5,TRBV4-1,CASSQGGAPSNQPQHF
TRBJ1-5,TRBV5-1,CASSPPGPQHF
TRBJ2-3,TRBV27,CASSRGSTFGDTQYF
TRBJ1-3,TRBV5-1,CASSLGDPGNTIYF
TRBJ1-3,TRBV30,CAWSVFLGAALSGNTIYF
TRBJ2-2,TRBV27,CASSFWQGQTGELFF
TRBJ1-4,TRBV29-1,CSVGTGEREKLFF
TRBJ1-3,TRBV10-1,CASGDRGQNTIYF
TRBJ2-2,TRBV5-1,CASSWGQGGTGELFF
TRBJ2-3,TRBV18,CASSLRLTDTQYF
TRBJ1-2,TRBV30,CAWSPTRGGRYGYTF
TRBJ1-4,TRBV5-1,CASSLSGGAEKLFF
TRBJ1-1,TRBV4-1,CASSQVAGDTEAFF
TRBJ1-1,TRBV7-9,CASSPRLSNTEAFF
TRBJ2-7,TRBV5-8,CASSSDRRYEQYF
TRBJ1-2,TRBV7-3,CASSPSGGPNYGYTF
TRBJ2-1,TRBV21-1,CASVTEGSSYNEQFF
TRBJ1-4,TRBV6-5,CASSYGQGVRKLFF
TRBJ1-1,TRBV15,CATSDRTEGTEAFF
TRBJ1-2,TRBV5-4,CASSLGDTYGYTF
TRBJ2-5,TRBV5-1,CAGAASGQETQYF
TRBJ2-7,TRBV30,CAWSNPQGALYEQYF
TRBJ2-7,TRBV27,CASSKRPAGGLHEQYF
TRBJ1-1,TRBV5-1,CASSLSGGVRAFF
TRBJ1-6,TRBV7-6,CASTLGQAYNSPLHF
TRBJ1-1,TRBV14,CASSADRGRSAFF
TRBJ1-4,TRBV27,CASSWTAGQGDEKLFF
TRBJ2-7,TRBV21-1,CASRGKLEQYF
TRBJ2-7,TRBV5-1,CASSLGRDQGEQYF
TRBJ1-2,TRBV12-3/TRBV12-4,CASSLSVTVYSF
TRBJ2-1,TRBV4-3,CASSTGTGRSNEQFF
TRBJ2-1,TRBV28,CASSFLDREFF
TRBJ1-4,TRBV3-1/TRBV3-2,CASSLRTGSGEKLFF
TRBJ1-3,TRBV12-5,CASALIESSGNTIYF
TRBJ1-2,TRBV30,CAWSERGREGYTF
TRBJ1-1,TRBV18,CASSPTGNTEAFF
TRBJ1-1,TRBV5-1,CASSLARNTEAFF
TRBJ1-2,TRBV6-1,CASSEPTGVYGYTF
TRBJ2-7,TRBV6-5,CASSYKARASYEQYF
TRBJ1-5,TRBV18,CASSPGSGQPQHF
TRBJ1-1,TRBV6-2/TRBV6-3,CASSYSRTGKAFF